This TCR beta chain was captured in a study of T cell responses to AZD1222 COVID-19 vaccine. Findings and limits, study-wide: Only five to seven AZD1222 recipients were seropositive at baseline. Unmutated regions of variants are reportedly targeted by nearly half of spike-specific TCRs.

Germline CDR1 and CDR2: MNHNS and SASEGT. Trimming took 0 bases from V and 0 from J; bases not matched to a gene: 2. The length of the CDR3 is 16 residues. Method: immunoSEQ multiplex PCR; TCRdb's copy keeps in-frame clones and lacks some. This repertoire shows about 140,000 clones, 89% found once; its top ten account for approximately 4.5%. This clone was found once. What it binds is not known. The rearrangement uses TRBV6-1 and TRBJ2-7, with TRBD2 identical over 10 bases. This sample comprised peripheral blood, obtained on day 0 of AZD1222 vaccination. This TCR came from an adult in good health. The CDR3: CASSEAPSGSSYEQYF. The CDR3 coding sequence is TGTGCCAGCAGTGAAGCACCTAGCGGGAGCTCCTACGAGCAGTACTTC.